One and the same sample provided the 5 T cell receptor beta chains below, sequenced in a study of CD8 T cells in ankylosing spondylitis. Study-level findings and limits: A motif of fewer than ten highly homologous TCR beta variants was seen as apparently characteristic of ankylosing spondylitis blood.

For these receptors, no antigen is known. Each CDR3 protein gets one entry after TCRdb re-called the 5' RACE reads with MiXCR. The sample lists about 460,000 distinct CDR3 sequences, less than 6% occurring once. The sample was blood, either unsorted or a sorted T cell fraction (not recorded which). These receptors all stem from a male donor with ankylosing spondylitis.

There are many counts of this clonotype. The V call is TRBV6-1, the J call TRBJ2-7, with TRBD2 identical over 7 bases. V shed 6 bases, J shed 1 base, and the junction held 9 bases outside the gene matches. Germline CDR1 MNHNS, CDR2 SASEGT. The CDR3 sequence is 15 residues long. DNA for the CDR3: TGTGCCAGCAGATCCCCCTCGGGGGGATCCTACGAGCAGTACTTC. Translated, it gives CASRSPSGGSYEQYF.

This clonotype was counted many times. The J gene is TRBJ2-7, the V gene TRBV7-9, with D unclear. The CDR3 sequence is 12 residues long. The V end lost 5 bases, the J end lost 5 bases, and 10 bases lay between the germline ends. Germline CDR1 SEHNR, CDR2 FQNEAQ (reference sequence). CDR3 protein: CASSRPGNEQYF. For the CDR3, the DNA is TGTGCCAGCAGCCGCCCCGGCAACGAGCAGTACTTC.

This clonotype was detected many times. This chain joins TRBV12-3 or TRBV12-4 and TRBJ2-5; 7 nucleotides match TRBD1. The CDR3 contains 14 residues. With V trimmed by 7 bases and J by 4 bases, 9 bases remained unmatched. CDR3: CASTTGTVGETQYF. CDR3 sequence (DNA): TGTGCCAGCACTACCGGGACAGTAGGAGAGACCCAGTACTTC.

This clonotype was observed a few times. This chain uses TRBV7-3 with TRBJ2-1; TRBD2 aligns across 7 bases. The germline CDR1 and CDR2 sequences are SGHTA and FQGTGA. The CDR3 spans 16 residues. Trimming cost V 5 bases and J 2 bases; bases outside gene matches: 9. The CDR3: CASSRLAGGAYNEQFF. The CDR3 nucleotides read TGTGCCAGCAGCCGATTAGCTGGGGGGGCCTACAATGAGCAGTTCTTC.

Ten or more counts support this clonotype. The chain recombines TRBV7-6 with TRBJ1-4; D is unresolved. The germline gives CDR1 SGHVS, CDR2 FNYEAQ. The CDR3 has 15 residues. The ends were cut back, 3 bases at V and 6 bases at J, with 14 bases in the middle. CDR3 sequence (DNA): TGTGCCAGCAGCTTTGGCGGCAGCGAGTATGAAAAACTGTTTTTT. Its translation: CASSFGGSEYEKLFF.